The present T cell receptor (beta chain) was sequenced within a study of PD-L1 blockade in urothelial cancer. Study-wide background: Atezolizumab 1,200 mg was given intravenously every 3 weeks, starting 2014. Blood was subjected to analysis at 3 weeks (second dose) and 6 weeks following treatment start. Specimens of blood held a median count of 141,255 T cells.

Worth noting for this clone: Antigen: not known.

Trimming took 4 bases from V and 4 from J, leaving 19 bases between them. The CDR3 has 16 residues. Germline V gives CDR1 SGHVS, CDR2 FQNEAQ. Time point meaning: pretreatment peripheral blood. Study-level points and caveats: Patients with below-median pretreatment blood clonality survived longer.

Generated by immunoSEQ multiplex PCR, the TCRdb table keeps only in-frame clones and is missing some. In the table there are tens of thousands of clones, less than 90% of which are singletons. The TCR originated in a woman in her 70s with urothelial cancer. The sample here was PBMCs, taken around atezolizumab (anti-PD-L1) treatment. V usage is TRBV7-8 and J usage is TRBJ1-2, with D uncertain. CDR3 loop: CASSSRLGPLRYGYTF. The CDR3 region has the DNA TGTGCCAGCAGCTCACGCCTTGGTCCTCTGCGCTATGGCTACACCTTC.